This T cell receptor beta chain was sequenced during a study of blood T cell repertoires in COVID-19. As for the study in general: Both acute and convalescent COVID-19 samples were obtained from the United States, Italy and Spain.

This clone was recorded a few times. Trimming shortened V by 5 bases and J by 4 bases, and 11 bases separated the two germline ends. The CDR3 contains 13 residues. Per the study methods: Reference gene primer amplification gave nucleated cell count estimates. Data came from immunoSEQ multiplex PCR; TCRdb stores just in-frame clones and leaves some out. That table supplies the V and J calls and clone size; D and trimming were determined from the DNA. This sample carries some 250,000 clones, around 80% of them seen once, and the ten largest clones take under 30%. The V gene is TRBV12-3 or TRBV12-4, the J gene TRBJ1-2, with D maybe TRBD1 (6 bases). This TCR was recovered from a middle-aged man with acute or convalescent COVID-19. The specimen was peripheral blood. The CDR3 reads CASSNGQSYGYTF. CDR3 coding DNA: TGTGCCAGCAGTAACGGACAGAGCTATGGCTACACCTTC.